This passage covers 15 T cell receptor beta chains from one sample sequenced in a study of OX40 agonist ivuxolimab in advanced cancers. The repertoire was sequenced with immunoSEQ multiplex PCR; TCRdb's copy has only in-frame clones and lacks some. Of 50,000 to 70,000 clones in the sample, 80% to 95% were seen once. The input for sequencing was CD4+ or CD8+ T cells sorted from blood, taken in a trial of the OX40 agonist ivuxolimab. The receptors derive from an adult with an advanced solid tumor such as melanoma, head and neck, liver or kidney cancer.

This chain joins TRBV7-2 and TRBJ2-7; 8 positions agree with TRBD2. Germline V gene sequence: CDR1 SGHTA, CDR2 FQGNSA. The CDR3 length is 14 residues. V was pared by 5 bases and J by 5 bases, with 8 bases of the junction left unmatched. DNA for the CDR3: TGTGCCAGCAGCCCCATTGGTAGCGGGAACGAGCAGTACTTC. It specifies CASSPIGSGNEQYF.

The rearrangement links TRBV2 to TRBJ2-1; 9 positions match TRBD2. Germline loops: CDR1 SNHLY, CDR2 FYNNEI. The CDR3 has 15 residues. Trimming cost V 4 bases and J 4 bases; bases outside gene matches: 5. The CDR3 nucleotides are TGTGCCAGCAGTGCGGCTAGCGGGAATTACAATGAGCAGTTCTTC. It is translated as CASSAASGNYNEQFF.

The CDR3: CASRGDRGLGTEAFF. The CDR3 nucleotides are TGTGCCAGCAGAGGGGACAGGGGGCTAGGTACTGAAGCTTTCTTT. This chain links TRBV6-1 with TRBJ1-1; 12 bases match TRBD1. V gave up 6 bases and J gave up 5 bases; unmatched junction bases: 7. Germline values: CDR1 MNHNS, CDR2 SASEGT. This CDR3 contains 15 residues.

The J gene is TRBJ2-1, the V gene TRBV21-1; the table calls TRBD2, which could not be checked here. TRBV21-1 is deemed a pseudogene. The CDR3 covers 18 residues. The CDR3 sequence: CASSPLTSAYISYNEQFF. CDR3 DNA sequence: TGTGCCAGCAGCCCCCTGACTAGCGCCTATATCTCCTACAATGAGCAGTTCTTC.

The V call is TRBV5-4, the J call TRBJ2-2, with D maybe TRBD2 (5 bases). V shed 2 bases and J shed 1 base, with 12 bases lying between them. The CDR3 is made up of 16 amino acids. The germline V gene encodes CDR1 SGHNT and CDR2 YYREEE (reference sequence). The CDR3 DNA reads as TGTGCCAGCAGCTTACCGGCCCGGGGGAACACCGGGGAGCTGTTTTTT. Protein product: CASSLPARGNTGELFF.

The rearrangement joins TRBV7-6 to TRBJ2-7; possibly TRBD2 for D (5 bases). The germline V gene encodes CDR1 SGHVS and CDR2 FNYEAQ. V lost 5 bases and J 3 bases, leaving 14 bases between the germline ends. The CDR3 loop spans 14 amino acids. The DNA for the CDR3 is TGTGCCAGCAGCCCCGACCTCGGGGTCTACGAGCAGTACTTC. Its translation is CASSPDLGVYEQYF.

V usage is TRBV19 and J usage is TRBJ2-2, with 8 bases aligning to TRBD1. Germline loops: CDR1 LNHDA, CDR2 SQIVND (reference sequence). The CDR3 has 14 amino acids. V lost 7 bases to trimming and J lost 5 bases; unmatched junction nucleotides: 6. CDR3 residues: CASTGQGPTGELFF. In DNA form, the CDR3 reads TGTGCCAGTACCGGACAGGGTCCTACCGGGGAGCTGTTTTTT.

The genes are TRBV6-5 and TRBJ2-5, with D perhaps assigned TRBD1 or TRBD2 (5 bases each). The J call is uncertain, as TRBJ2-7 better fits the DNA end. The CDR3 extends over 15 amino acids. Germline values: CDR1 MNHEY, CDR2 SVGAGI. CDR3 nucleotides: TGTGCCAGCGCCAAATTTCGGGACGGAGCCTACGAGCAGTACTTC. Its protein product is CASAKFRDGAYEQYF.

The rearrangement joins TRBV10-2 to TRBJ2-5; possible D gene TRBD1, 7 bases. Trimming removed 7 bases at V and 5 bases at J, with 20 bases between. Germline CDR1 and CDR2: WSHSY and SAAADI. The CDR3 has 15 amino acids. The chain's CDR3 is CASTGSGGGLETQYF. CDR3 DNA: TGCGCCAGCACAGGGAGCGGAGGGGGCCTGGAGACCCAGTACTTC.

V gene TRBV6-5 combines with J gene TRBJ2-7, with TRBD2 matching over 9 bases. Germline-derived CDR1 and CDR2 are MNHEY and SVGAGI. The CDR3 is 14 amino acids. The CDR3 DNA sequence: TGTGCAACTAAAAGGGGGGTAGCGGGAGACGAGCAGTACTTC. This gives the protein CATKRGVAGDEQYF.

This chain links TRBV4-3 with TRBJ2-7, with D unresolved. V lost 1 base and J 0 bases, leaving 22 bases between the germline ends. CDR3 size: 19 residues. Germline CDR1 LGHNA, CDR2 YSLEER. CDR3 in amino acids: CASSQAPFWITPNSYEQYF. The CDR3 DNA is TGCGCCAGCAGCCAAGCACCTTTTTGGATAACGCCTAACTCCTACGAGCAGTACTTC.

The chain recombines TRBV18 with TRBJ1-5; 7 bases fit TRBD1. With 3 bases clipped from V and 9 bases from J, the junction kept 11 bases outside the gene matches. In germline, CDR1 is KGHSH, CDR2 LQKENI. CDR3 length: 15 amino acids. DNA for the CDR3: TGTGCCAGCTCACCGGGGGACAGAGCCTTTTGGCCCCAGCATTTT. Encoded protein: CASSPGDRAFWPQHF.

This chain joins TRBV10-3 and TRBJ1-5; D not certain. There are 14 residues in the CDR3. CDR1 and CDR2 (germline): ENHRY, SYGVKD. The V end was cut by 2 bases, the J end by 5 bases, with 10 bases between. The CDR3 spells CAISENMSDQPQHF. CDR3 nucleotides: TGTGCCATCAGTGAGAATATGTCGGATCAGCCCCAGCATTTT.

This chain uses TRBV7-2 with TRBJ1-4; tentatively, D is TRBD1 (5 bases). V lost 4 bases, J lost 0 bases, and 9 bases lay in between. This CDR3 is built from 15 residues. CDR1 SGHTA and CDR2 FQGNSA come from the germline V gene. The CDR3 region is CASSSQTATNEKLFF. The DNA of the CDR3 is TGTGCCAGCAGCTCCCAGACAGCAACTAATGAAAAACTGTTTTTT.

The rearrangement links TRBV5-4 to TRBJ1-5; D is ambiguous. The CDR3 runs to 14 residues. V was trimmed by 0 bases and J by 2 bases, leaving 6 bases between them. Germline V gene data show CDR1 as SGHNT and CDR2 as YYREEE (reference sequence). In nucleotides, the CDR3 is TGTGCCAGCAGCTTGGCTAGTGGCAATCAGCCCCAGCATTTT. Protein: CASSLASGNQPQHF.